A selection of T cell receptor beta chains follows, all from one sample in a study of blood T cell repertoires in COVID-19. Assay: immunoSEQ multiplex PCR; the TCRdb copy retains only in-frame clones and omits some. The sample holds about 130,000 clones, about 80% seen once. What was sequenced was peripheral blood. The receptors shown here come from a man in his forties with active or convalescent COVID-19. Each CDR3 is given with its conserved first and last residue. The D gene is left open where the match is weak. Clone size, where shown, is once, few, many, or a class for clones that have expanded.

TRBV5-1	TRBJ2-1	once	NA	TGCGCCAGCAGCCCCACCGGGACTGCCACCTACAATGAGCAGTTCTTC	CASSPTGTATYNEQFF
TRBV4-1	TRBJ1-4	NA	TRBD1	TGCGCCAGCAGCCAAGTATCGACAGGGACTGCAACTAATGAAAAACTGTTTTTT	CASSQVSTGTATNEKLFF
TRBV3-1/TRBV3-2	TRBJ2-2	once	NA	TGTGCCAGCACCAAAGGGGGCGGGGAGCTGTTTTTT	CASTKGGGELFF
TRBV6-5	TRBJ1-3	NA	NA	TGTGCCAGCAGATCAGGGATCTCTGGAAACACCATATATTTT	CASRSGISGNTIYF
TRBV27	TRBJ2-2	NA	NA	TGTGCCAGCAGTATCCACCGACTAACCGGGGAGCTGTTTTTT	CASSIHRLTGELFF
TRBV6-5	TRBJ1-5	once	NA	TGTGCCAGCCGGCGGGGCAATAGCAATCAGCCCCAGCATTTT	CASRRGNSNQPQHF
TRBV19	TRBJ2-1	NA	NA	TGTGCCAGTAGTATTCGGAATGAGCAGTTCTTC	CASSIRNEQFF
TRBV5-4	TRBJ1-2	once	TRBD1	TGTGCCAGCAGCTTAGACCCCCAGACAGGGTTAAGTGGCTACACCTTC	CASSLDPQTGLSGYTF
TRBV12-3/TRBV12-4	TRBJ1-1	NA	TRBD1	TGTGCCAGCAGTCGGACAGGGGGGTATGGGGCTTTCTTT	CASSRTGGYGAFF
TRBV27	TRBJ2-2	few	TRBD2	TGTGCCAGCAGTCCTTACCTCTTGCGGGAGGCTCCCGGGGAGCTGTTTTTT	CASSPYLLREAPGELFF
TRBV5-1	TRBJ1-2	NA	NA	TGCGCCAGCAGCTACTCGGAGGGATTGGGCTACACCTTC	CASSYSEGLGYTF
TRBV19	TRBJ2-3	NA	TRBD2	TGTGCCAGTAGCCCTAGCGGGATATACACAGATACGCAGTATTTT	CASSPSGIYTDTQYF
TRBV5-1	TRBJ2-7	NA	NA	TGCGCCAGCAGCCGGCAGGGGTACGAGCAGTACTTC	CASSRQGYEQYF
TRBV5-1	TRBJ1-1	once	TRBD1	TGCGCCAGCAGCCGAGGCGTAAACAGGGGGATTGGGGAATTCATGAACACTGAAGCTTTCTTT	CASSRGVNRGIGEFMNTEAFF
TRBV28	TRBJ1-2	NA	TRBD1	TGTGCCAGCAGTCGTGGACAGGGTATTAACTATGGCTACACCTTC	CASSRGQGINYGYTF
TRBV6-4	TRBJ1-5	NA	NA	TGTGCCAGCAGAAATGGACAGAGCAATCAGCCCCAGCATTTT	CASRNGQSNQPQHF
TRBV19	TRBJ1-2	many	NA	TGTGCCAGCCTCCTCAGGGAGGGCTACTATGGCTACACCTTC	CASLLREGYYGYTF
TRBV7-8	TRBJ1-1	NA	NA	TGTGCCAGCAGCTTACGAGGGTCCACTGAAGCTTTCTTT	CASSLRGSTEAFF
TRBV30	TRBJ2-7	NA	NA	TGTGCCTGGAGTGTGGAACTAGTAAGTTACGAGCAGTACTTC	CAWSVELVSYEQYF
TRBV5-1	TRBJ2-3	NA	TRBD2	TGCGCCAGCATAAAGTCTAGCGGGAGTGGCACAGATACGCAGTATTTT	CASIKSSGSGTDTQYF
TRBV27	TRBJ1-4	once	NA	TGTGCCAGCACCCCGCGAATGGGCGATGAAAAACTGTTTTTT	CASTPRMGDEKLFF
TRBV5-6	TRBJ1-2	NA	NA	TGTGCCAGCAGCGCAACAGCGGCACGCTACACCTTC	CASSATAARYTF
TRBV20-1	TRBJ2-7	NA	NA	TGCAGTGCTAGAAGCGATTCCGAGCAGTACTTC	CSARSDSEQYF
TRBV5-1	TRBJ1-1	NA	TRBD1	TGCGCCAGCAGCTTGAAAGGGGGCGGGCCTGAAGCTTTCTTT	CASSLKGGGPEAFF
TRBV9	TRBJ2-1	once	TRBD2	TGTGCCAGCAGCGACCTAGCGGGAGATGGTAATGAGCAGTTCTTC	CASSDLAGDGNEQFF
TRBV5-1	TRBJ2-7	NA	NA	TGCGCCAGCAGCTCTCTTTACGAGCAGTACTTC	CASSSLYEQYF